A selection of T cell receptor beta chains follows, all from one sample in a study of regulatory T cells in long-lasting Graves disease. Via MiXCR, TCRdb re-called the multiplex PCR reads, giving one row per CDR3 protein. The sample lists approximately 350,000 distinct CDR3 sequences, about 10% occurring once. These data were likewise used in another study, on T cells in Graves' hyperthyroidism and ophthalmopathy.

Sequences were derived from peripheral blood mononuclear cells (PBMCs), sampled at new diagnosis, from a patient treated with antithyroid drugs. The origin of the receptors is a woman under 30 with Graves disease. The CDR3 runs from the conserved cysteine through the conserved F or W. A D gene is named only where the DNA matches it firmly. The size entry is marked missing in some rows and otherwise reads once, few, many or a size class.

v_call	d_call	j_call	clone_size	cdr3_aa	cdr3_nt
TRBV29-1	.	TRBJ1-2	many	CSALGRNYGYTF	TGCAGCGCTCTCGGACGGAACTATGGCTACACCTTC
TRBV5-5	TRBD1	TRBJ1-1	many	CATSGGQGWNTEAFF	TGTGCCACCTCCGGCGGACAGGGATGGAACACTGAAGCTTTCTTT
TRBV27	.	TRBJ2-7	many	CASSLRGRSSYEQYF	TGTGCCAGCAGTTTACGGGGCAGGAGCTCCTACGAGCAGTACTTC
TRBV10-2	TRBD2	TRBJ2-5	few	CASARGLLAGAQETQYF	TGCGCCAGCGCGCGGGGACTTCTAGCGGGGGCACAAGAGACCCAGTACTTC
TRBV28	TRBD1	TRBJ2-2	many	CASSSHRGSNTGELFF	TGTGCCAGCAGTAGTCACAGGGGGTCGAACACCGGGGAGCTGTTTTTT
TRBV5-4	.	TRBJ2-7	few	CASSLNQGGHYEQYF	TGTGCCAGCAGCTTGAATCAGGGGGGGCATTACGAGCAGTACTTC
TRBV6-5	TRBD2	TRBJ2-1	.	CASSSPRAGGRDEQFF	TGTGCCAGCAGTTCCCCTCGAGCGGGAGGGCGGGATGAGCAGTTCTTC
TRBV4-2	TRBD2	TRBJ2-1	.	CASSQDLGEGPDNEQFF	TGTGCCAGCAGCCAAGATTTAGGGGAGGGCCCCGACAATGAGCAGTTCTTC
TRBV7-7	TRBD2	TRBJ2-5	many	CASSLSPPRAGGLETQYF	TGTGCTAGCAGCTTATCCCCCCCCCGAGCGGGGGGGCTGGAGACCCAGTACTTC
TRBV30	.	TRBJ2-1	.	CARSEESYNEQFF	TGTGCCCGGAGCGAGGAATCTTACAATGAGCAGTTCTTC
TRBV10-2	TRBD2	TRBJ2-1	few	CASSGGWTSGPVSHLYNEQFF	TGCGCCAGCAGTGGGGGATGGACTAGCGGGCCTGTTTCCCACCTATACAATGAGCAGTTCTTC
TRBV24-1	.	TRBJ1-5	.	CATSLGRNQPQHF	TGTGCCACCAGTCTGGGTAGGAATCAGCCCCAGCATTTT
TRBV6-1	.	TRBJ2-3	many	CASSQSTLPDTQYF	TGTGCCAGCAGTCAAAGTACCCTCCCAGATACGCAGTATTTT
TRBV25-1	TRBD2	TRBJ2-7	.	CASSVFRGLAGGSSYEQYF	TGTGCCAGCAGTGTATTCAGAGGACTAGCGGGAGGATCGTCCTACGAGCAGTACTTC
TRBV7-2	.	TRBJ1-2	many	CASSLVLEGSYGYTF	TGTGCCAGCAGCTTAGTGTTGGAGGGCAGCTATGGCTACACCTTC
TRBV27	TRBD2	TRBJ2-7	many	CASARLAGFYEQYF	TGTGCCAGCGCCAGACTAGCGGGATTCTACGAGCAGTACTTC
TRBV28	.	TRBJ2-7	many	CASSSPTGVRYEQYF	TGTGCCAGCAGTTCCCCTACCGGGGTGAGATACGAGCAGTACTTC
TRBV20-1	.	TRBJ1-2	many	CSARVVHSGPVGYTF	TGCAGTGCTAGAGTGGTCCACAGCGGCCCCGTGGGCTACACCTTC
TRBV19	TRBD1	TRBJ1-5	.	CASSGTGAFNQPQHF	TGTGCCAGTAGCGGGACAGGGGCCTTCAATCAGCCCCAGCATTTT
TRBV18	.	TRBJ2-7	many	CASSRTAGETYEQYF	TGTGCCAGCTCACGGACAGCAGGGGAAACCTACGAGCAGTACTTC
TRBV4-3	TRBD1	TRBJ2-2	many	CASSREVTGLTGELFF	TGCGCCAGCAGCCGAGAGGTGACAGGGCTCACCGGGGAGCTGTTTTTT
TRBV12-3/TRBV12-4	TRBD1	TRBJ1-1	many	CASSLLQGDTEAFF	TGTGCCAGCAGTCTATTACAGGGGGACACTGAAGCTTTCTTT
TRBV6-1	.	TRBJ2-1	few	CASRWTIAGYNEQFF	TGTGCCAGCAGATGGACTATCGCGGGGTACAATGAGCAGTTCTTC
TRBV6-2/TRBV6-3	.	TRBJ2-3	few	CASSYWTTVRDTQYF	TGTGCCAGCAGTTACTGGACTACCGTCAGGGATACGCAGTATTTT
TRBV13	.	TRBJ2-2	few	CASSPRTAGSNTGELFF	TGTGCCAGCAGCCCCAGGACAGCGGGATCGAACACCGGGGAGCTGTTTTTT
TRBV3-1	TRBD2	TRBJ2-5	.	CASSQLAGIQETQYF	TGTGCCAGCAGCCAACTAGCGGGGATCCAAGAGACCCAGTACTTC
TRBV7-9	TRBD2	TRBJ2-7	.	CASSLSLGLAGGSEQYF	TGTGCCAGCAGCTTATCATTGGGACTAGCGGGAGGCTCCGAGCAGTACTTC
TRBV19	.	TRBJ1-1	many	CASSFEGGNTEAFF	TGTGCCAGTAGTTTTGAGGGAGGGAACACTGAAGCTTTCTTT
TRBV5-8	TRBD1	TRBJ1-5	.	CASSLDPTGYTNQPQHF	TGTGCCAGCAGCTTGGATCCGACAGGGTACACCAATCAGCCCCAGCATTTT
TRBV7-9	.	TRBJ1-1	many	CASYQGGSTEAFF	TGTGCCAGCTACCAGGGAGGGAGCACTGAAGCTTTCTTT
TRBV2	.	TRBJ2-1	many	CASSLDKSSYNEQFF	TGTGCCAGCAGTTTGGACAAGAGCTCCTACAATGAGCAGTTCTTC
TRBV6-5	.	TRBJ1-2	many	CASSYRLDGRYGYTF	TGTGCCAGCAGTTACAGGCTCGACGGACGCTATGGCTACACCTTC
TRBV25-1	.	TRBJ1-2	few	CARTPDSSGVGYTF	TGTGCCAGGACCCCGGACAGTAGCGGGGTTGGCTACACCTTC
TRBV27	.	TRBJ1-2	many	CASSFTGQKTTPNYGYTF	TGTGCCAGCAGTTTCACGGGACAAAAAACCACACCTAACTATGGCTACACCTTC
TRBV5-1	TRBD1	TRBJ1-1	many	CASSLVQGAFTEAFF	TGCGCCAGCAGCTTAGTGCAGGGGGCGTTTACTGAAGCTTTCTTT
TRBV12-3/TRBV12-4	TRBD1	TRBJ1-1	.	CASSPTGEHTEAFF	TGTGCCAGCAGTCCCACAGGGGAGCACACTGAAGCTTTCTTT
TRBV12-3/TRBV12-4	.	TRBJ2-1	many	CASKGLYNEQFF	TGTGCCAGCAAGGGGCTCTACAATGAGCAGTTCTTC
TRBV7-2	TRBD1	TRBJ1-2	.	CASSTPTGNGYTF	TGTGCCAGCAGTACACCGACAGGGAATGGCTACACCTTC
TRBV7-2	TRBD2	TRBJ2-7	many	CASSLAESGGVYEQYF	TGTGCCAGCAGCTTAGCTGAATCGGGGGGAGTCTACGAGCAGTACTTC
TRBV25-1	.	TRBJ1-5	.	CASSESEQGINQPQHF	TGTGCCAGCAGTGAATCGGAACAGGGTATCAATCAGCCCCAGCATTTT
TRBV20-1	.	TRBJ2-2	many	CSAPLGPNTGELFF	TGCAGTGCTCCCCTGGGACCGAACACCGGGGAGCTGTTTTTT
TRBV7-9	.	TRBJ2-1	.	CASSLERAGWFGDEQFF	TGTGCCAGCAGCTTAGAAAGGGCAGGGTGGTTTGGCGATGAGCAGTTCTTC
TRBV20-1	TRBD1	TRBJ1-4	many	CSAWDSLNEKLFF	TGCAGTGCTTGGGACAGCCTTAATGAAAAACTGTTTTTT
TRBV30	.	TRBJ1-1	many	CAWSVGPEAFF	TGTGCCTGGAGTGTGGGACCTGAAGCTTTCTTT
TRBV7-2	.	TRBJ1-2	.	CASSSTGKGDLYPF	TGTGCCAGCAGTTCTACAGGAAAGGGGGACCTCTACCCCTTC
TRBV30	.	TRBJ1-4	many	CAWASRGKLFF	TGTGCCTGGGCTTCGAGGGGAAAACTGTTTTTT
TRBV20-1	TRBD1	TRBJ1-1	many	CSAHRGSEAFF	TGCAGTGCCCACAGGGGATCTGAAGCTTTCTTT
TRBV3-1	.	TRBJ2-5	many	CASTLPGVGETQYF	TGTGCCAGCACCCTGCCGGGGGTTGGGGAGACCCAGTACTTC
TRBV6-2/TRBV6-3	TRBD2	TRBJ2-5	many	CASSYGEGGRIYQETQYF	TGTGCCAGCAGTTACGGGGAGGGCGGGAGGATATACCAAGAGACCCAGTACTTC